The clone carrying this T cell receptor (beta chain) was detected ten times or more. V lost 3 bases to trimming and J lost 2 bases; unmatched junction nucleotides: 5. The CDR3 is 16 residues long. The entry originates in a study of T cells in Graves' hyperthyroidism and ophthalmopathy. About the study: The blood sample was taken at first diagnosis, before treatment began.

Hyperthyroidism of Graves' type that showed no ophthalmopathy progression within 18 months was stable. Newly diagnosed hyperthyroidism, duration under 2 months, in patients aged 18 to 65. There were TCR beta CDR3 regions amplified from RNA transcripts. During a first-round RT-PCR of the TCR CDR3, the HTBI primer set was used. TCRdb itself ran the multiplex PCR reads through MiXCR, one entry per CDR3 protein. The sample records approximately 590,000 distinct CDR3 sequences, 15% to 17% being singletons. The origin of this receptor is a young woman with Graves' hyperthyroidism. V is TRBV12-3 or TRBV12-4 and J is TRBJ2-2, with TRBD2 matching 8 bases. The sample taken for sequencing was blood. The CDR3 region is CASSFLAGGNTGELFF. In nucleotides, the CDR3 is TGTGCCAGCAGTTTTCTTGCGGGAGGAAACACCGGGGAGCTGTTTTTT.